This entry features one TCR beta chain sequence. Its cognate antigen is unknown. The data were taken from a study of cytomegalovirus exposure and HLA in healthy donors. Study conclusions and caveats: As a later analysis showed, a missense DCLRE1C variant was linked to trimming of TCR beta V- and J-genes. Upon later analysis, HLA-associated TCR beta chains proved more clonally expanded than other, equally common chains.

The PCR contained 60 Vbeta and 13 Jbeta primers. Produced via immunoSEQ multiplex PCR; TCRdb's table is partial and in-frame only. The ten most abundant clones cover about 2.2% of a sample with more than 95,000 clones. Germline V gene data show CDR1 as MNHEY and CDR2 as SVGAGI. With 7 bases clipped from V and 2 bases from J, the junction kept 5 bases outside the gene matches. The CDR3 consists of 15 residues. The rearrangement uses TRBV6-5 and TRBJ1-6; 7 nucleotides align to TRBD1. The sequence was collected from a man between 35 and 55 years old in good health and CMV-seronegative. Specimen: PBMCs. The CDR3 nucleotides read TGTGCCAGCAACACAGGGGTTGCCTATAATTCACCCCTCCACTTT. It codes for CASNTGVAYNSPLHF.